Described below is a single T cell receptor (beta chain) sequence and its context. A read error may account for a junction end that differs from germline. The library targeted TCRbeta and was prepared with unique molecular identifiers. TCRdb re-analysed the PCR reads in MiXCR, keeping a single row per CDR3 protein. This table holds 260,000 or so distinct CDR3 sequences, about 12% found once. This entry comes from a study of T-cell reconstitution after alpha-beta-depleted transplantation in children. The CDR3 contains 14 residues. CDR1 and CDR2 from the germline V gene are MGHRA and YSYEKL. The sequencing used PBMCs from the stem cell graft donor, collected from the stem cell graft. The sequence derives from a human donor who donated a stem cell graft to a child with acute lymphoblastic leukemia. The V call is TRBV4-1, the J call TRBJ2-2; D is perhaps TRBD1 (6 bases). CDR3 sequence: CASSQHRVTGELFF. The CDR3, as DNA: TGCGCCAGCAGCCAACACAGGGTTACCGGGGAGCTGTTTTTC.